Shown below are 17 T cell receptor beta chains from a single sample sequenced in a study of shared clonotypes between healthy human individuals (dated by TCRdb to 2020 to 2022). Receptors were amplified or captured by the immunoSEQ multiplex PCR assay. The clones in this table, taken by TCRdb from immuneACCESS, are in-frame only. Not every clone is retained; where verified, under half of the shortfall comes from an unresolved V gene, and the cause of the rest is unknown. The sample table shows some 630,000 clones, and about two thirds are seen once. The top ten clones comprise 1.5% to 2% of the sample. The sample consisted of memory CD4+ T cells sorted from blood. The cell subset or site label, read with the paper, signifies: CD45RA-negative fraction. The source of these receptors is a woman under 40 in good health.

This clone occurred a few times. This CDR3 reads CASREGGSEQYF. For the CDR3, the DNA is TGTGCCAGCAGAGAAGGGGGCTCAGAGCAGTACTTC. The chain links TRBV7-2 to TRBJ2-7; 7 bases are shared with TRBD1. Germline V CDR1 and CDR2: SGHTA, FQGNSA. Trimming took 6 bases from V and 7 from J; bases not matched to a gene: 6. This CDR3 has 12 residues.

Comments on this clone: This likely stems from a read error, as it lies one base from a far larger clone. The chain is built from TRBV7-9 and TRBJ1-1; possibly TRBD1 for D (6 bases). V gave up 5 bases and J gave up 1 base, with 8 bases separating them. CDR3 size: 13 residues. Germline CDR1 SEHNR, CDR2 FQNEAQ (reference sequence). CDR3 coding DNA: TGTGCCAGCAGCCCGACAGGGAACACTGAAGCTTTCTTT. It translates to CASSPTGNTEAFF.

The gene calls are TRBV18 and TRBJ1-2, with a possible D match to TRBD1 (5 bases). Germline CDR1 is KGHSH and CDR2 is LQKENI. The CDR3 length is 15 residues. The ends were cut back, 1 base at V and 8 bases at J, with 17 bases in the middle. The CDR3 region has the DNA TGTGCCAGCTCACCACAGGGGATGGGGTCGGGAGGCTACACCTTC. This gives the protein CASSPQGMGSGGYTF.

This sequence joins TRBV5-1 and TRBJ1-2; no firm D call. CDR1 SGHRS and CDR2 YFSETQ come from the germline V gene. The CDR3 extends over 13 amino acids. V was trimmed by 0 bases and J by 8 bases, leaving 11 bases between them. The CDR3 loop reads CASSLEEFLGYTF. Here the CDR3 DNA reads TGCGCCAGCAGCTTGGAAGAATTCTTAGGCTACACCTTC.

There are a few counts of this clone. The rearrangement joins TRBV28 to TRBJ2-7; D may be TRBD2 (6 bases). Trimming removed 1 base at V and 0 bases at J, with 10 bases between. CDR1 is MDHEN, CDR2 SYDVKM, per germline. The CDR3 spans 15 residues. The CDR3 nucleotides read TGTGCCAGCAGTTTATTGGGGCGGGGCTCCTACGAGCAGTACTTC. This codes for CASSLLGRGSYEQYF.

This clone has at least ten counts. The chain uses TRBV14 and TRBJ2-3; possibly TRBD1 for D (5 bases). V was pared by 0 bases and J by 1 base, with 11 bases between. This CDR3 comprises 16 residues. Germline V gene lookup returns CDR1 SGHDN and CDR2 FVKESK. The CDR3 spells CASSQDFPGRTDTQYF. CDR3 bases: TGTGCCAGCAGCCAAGATTTTCCAGGGCGCACAGATACGCAGTATTTT.

The V call is TRBV7-2, the J call TRBJ2-7, with D perhaps given as TRBD1 or TRBD2 (5 bases each). The CDR3 runs to 13 residues. The V gene lost 1 base and the J gene lost 4 bases, with 8 bases spanning the gap. Per the germline V gene, CDR1 is SGHTA and CDR2 is FQGNSA. The CDR3 loop reads CASSLGREYEQYF. The CDR3 coding sequence is TGTGCCAGCAGCTTAGGCAGGGAGTACGAGCAGTACTTC.

The chain couples TRBV29-1 to TRBJ2-3; 9 nucleotides line up with TRBD1. The CDR3 loop spans 14 amino acids. Germline CDR1 reads SQVTM; CDR2 reads ANQGSEA. The trim removed 7 bases at V and 8 bases at J, leaving 13 bases unmatched. CDR3 nucleotides: TGCAGCGCCTCGCGAGGACAGGGGTTGGGTACGCAGTATTTT. Translated: CSASRGQGLGTQYF.

The V gene is TRBV14, the J gene TRBJ1-1, with D uncertain. This CDR3 spans 11 amino acids. With 1 base removed from V and 11 bases from J, the gap between germline ends came to 8 bases. Germline loops: CDR1 SGHDN, CDR2 FVKESK. CDR3 in DNA: TGTGCCAGCAGCCAAGGGCCGGTTGCTTTCTTT. This sequence encodes CASSQGPVAFF.

In the case of this clone: A read error may be the cause here, since a much bigger clone is one base away. Other DNA sequences of this sample code for an identical CDR3. Here the CDR3 reads CASSLAGSSYEQYF. CDR3 nucleotides: TGTGCCAGCAGCTTAGCGGGGAGCTCCTACGAGCAGTACTTC. J is TRBJ2-7 and V is TRBV7-9; the D gene is possibly TRBD2 (5 bases). V was clipped by 0 bases and J by 0 bases, with 6 bases between them. The CDR3 loop spans 14 amino acids. The germline V gene encodes CDR1 SEHNR and CDR2 FQNEAQ (reference sequence).

This chain joins TRBV28 and TRBJ2-1; D is uncertain. The germline V and J ends were trimmed by 5 bases and 9 bases, with 20 bases remaining between them. Per germline, CDR1 MDHEN and CDR2 SYDVKM. The CDR3 runs 15 residues. CDR3 bases: TGTGCCAGCAGTCTAACTCGGAACCTCGACCGTGAGCAGTTCTTC. The encoded protein is CASSLTRNLDREQFF.

This chain uses TRBV7-9 with TRBJ2-7, with 11 bases that match TRBD2. V lost 5 bases to trimming and J lost 6 bases; unmatched junction nucleotides: 9. This CDR3 has 15 amino acids. The V gene's germline CDR1 is SEHNR and CDR2 FQNEAQ (reference sequence). CDR3 residues: CASSAYSGRGREQYF. As DNA, the CDR3 is TGTGCCAGCAGCGCATATAGCGGGAGGGGCCGCGAGCAGTACTTC.

V is TRBV11-2 and J is TRBJ2-5; D possibly corresponds to TRBD1 (5 bases). The DNA end is more similar to TRBJ2-7, so the J call may be wrong. The CDR3 consists of 14 residues. CDR1 is SGHAT, CDR2 FQNNGV, per germline. For the CDR3, the DNA is TGTGCCAGCAGCTCCCAGGGTGACAGCTACGAGCAGTACTTC. It translates to CASSSQGDSYEQYF.

The gene calls are TRBV11-2 and TRBJ1-3, with D perhaps matching TRBD1 (5 bases). The CDR3 has 15 amino acids. The ends were cut back, 5 bases at V and 0 bases at J, with 11 bases in the middle. The germline CDR1 and CDR2 sequences are SGHAT and FQNNGV. CDR3 sequence reads: CASSPVDISGNTIYF. The CDR3 DNA follows: TGTGCCAGCAGCCCCGTGGACATCTCTGGAAACACCATATATTTT.

V and J are TRBV5-7 and TRBJ2-1; TRBD1 matches at 9 bases. TRBV5-7 is an ORF, with its function uncertain. V dropped 3 bases and J dropped 7; count of bases not matched to a gene: 2. CDR3 length: 13 amino acids. In DNA, the CDR3 is TGTGCCAGCAGCTGGGACAGGGCGAATGAGCAGTTCTTC. It is translated as CASSWDRANEQFF.

This chain joins TRBV30 and TRBJ2-5, with TRBD2 matching over 11 bases. The CDR3 spans 18 residues. The V segment lost 2 bases and the J segment 4 bases; nucleotides outside the gene matches: 15. Germline V gives CDR1 GTSNPN, CDR2 SVGIG (reference sequence). The CDR3 here is CAWSFNPGLAARRETQYF. The CDR3 DNA sequence: TGTGCCTGGAGTTTTAATCCGGGACTAGCGGCAAGAAGAGAGACCCAGTACTTC.

J is TRBJ1-2 and V is TRBV29-1; possible D gene TRBD1, 6 bases. The CDR3 is 12 amino acids. The V gene's germline CDR1 is SQVTM and CDR2 ANQGSEA. V lost 6 bases, J lost 4 bases, and 12 bases lay in between. In nucleotides, the CDR3 is TGCAGCGTCCGCGGGGGGCTCTATGGCTACACCTTC. Its translation is CSVRGGLYGYTF.